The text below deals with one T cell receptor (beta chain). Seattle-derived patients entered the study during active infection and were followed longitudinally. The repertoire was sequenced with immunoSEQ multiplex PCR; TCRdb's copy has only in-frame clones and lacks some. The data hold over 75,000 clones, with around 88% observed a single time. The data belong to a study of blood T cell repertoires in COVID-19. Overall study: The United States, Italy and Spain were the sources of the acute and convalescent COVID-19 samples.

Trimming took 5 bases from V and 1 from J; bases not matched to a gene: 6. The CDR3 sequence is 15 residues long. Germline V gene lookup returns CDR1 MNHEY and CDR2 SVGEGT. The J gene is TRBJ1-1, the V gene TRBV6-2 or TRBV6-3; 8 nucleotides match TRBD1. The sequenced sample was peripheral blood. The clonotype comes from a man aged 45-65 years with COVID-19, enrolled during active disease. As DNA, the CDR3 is TGTGCCAGCAGTATCATTGGACAGGGGAACACTGAAGCTTTCTTT. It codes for CASSIIGQGNTEAFF.